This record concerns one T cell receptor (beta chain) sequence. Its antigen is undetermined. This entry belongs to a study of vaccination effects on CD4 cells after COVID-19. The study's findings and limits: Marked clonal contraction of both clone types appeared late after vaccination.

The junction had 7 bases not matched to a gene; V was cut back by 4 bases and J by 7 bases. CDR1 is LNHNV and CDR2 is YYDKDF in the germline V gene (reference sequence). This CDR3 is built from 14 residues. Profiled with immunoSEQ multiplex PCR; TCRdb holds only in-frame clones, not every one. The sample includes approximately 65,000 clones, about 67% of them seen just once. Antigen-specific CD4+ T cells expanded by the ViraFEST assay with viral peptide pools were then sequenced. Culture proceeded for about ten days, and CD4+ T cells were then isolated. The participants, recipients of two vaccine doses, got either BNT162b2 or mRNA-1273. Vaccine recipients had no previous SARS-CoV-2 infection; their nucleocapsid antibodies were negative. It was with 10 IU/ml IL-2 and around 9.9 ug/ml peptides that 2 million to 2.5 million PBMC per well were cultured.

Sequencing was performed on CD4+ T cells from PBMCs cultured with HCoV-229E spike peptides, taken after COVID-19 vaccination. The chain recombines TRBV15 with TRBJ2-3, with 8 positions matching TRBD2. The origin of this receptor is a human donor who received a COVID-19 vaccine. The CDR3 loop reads CATSKWRGENTQYF. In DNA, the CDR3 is TGTGCCACCAGCAAGTGGCGGGGGGAGAATACGCAGTATTTT.